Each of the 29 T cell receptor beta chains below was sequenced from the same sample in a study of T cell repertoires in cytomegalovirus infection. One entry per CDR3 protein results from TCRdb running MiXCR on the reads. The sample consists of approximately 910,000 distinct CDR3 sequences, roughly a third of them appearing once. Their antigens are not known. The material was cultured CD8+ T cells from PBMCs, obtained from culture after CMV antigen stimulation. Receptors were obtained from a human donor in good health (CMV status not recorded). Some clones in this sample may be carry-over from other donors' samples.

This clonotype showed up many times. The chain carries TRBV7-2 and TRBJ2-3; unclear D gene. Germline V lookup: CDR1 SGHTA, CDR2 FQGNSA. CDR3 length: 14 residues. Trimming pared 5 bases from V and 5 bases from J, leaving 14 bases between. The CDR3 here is CASSLELPIDTQYF. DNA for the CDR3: TGTGCCAGCAGCCTAGAACTCCCGATAGATACGCAGTATTTT.

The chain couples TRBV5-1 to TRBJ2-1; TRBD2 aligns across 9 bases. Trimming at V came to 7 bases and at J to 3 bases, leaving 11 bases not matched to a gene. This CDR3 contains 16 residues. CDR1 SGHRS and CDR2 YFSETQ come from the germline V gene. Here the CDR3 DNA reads TGCGCCAGCCTGGCGCCTAGCGGGGAAAACTACAATGAGCAGTTCTTC. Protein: CASLAPSGENYNEQFF.

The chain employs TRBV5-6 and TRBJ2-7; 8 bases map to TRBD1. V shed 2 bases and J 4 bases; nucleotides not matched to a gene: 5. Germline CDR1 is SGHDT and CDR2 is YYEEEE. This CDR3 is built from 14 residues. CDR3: CASSFRTGIYEQYF. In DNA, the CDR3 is TGTGCCAGCAGCTTCCGGACAGGGATTTACGAGCAGTACTTC.

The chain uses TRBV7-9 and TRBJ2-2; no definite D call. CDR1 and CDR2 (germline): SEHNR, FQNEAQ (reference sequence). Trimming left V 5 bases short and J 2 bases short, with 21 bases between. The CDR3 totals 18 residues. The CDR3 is CASSPNLGWEGNTGELFF. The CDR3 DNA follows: TGTGCCAGCAGCCCCAACCTAGGATGGGAAGGAAACACCGGGGAGCTGTTTTTT.

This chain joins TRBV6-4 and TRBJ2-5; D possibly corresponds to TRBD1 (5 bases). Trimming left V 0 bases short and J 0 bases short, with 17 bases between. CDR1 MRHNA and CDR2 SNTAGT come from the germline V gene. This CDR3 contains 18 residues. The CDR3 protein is CASSDSITRVTNQETQYF. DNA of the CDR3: TGTGCCAGCAGTGACTCGATAACCAGGGTTACCAACCAAGAGACCCAGTACTTC.

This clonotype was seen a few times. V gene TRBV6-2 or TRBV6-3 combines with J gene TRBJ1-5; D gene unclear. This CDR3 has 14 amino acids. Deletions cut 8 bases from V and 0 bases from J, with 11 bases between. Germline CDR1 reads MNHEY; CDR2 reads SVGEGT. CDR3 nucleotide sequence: TGTGCCAGCGGGCCGGTGTATAGCAATCAGCCCCAGCATTTT. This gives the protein CASGPVYSNQPQHF.

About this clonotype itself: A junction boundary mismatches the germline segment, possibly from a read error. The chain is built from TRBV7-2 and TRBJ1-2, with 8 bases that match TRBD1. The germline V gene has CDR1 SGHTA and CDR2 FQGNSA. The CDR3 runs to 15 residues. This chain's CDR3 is CANSLRNRGDYGYTF. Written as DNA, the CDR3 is TGTGCCAACAGCTTACGGAACAGGGGGGACTATGGCTACACCTTC.

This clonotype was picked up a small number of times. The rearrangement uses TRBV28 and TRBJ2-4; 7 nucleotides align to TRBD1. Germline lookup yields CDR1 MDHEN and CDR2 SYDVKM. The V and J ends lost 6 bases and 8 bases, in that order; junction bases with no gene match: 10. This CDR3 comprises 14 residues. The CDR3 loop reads CASRIRQGWDIQYF. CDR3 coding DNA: TGTGCCAGCAGGATCAGACAGGGCTGGGACATTCAGTACTTC.

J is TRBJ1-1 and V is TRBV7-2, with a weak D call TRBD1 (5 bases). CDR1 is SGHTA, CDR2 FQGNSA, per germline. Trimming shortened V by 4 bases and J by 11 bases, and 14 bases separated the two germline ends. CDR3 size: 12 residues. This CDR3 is CASSSGSPGAFF. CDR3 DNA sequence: TGTGCCAGCAGCTCCGGGTCCCCAGGGGCTTTCTTT.

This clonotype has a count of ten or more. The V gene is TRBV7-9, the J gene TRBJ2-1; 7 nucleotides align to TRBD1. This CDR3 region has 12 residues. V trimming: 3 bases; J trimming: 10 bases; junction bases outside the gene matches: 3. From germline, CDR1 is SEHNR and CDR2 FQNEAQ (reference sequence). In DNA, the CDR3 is TGTGCCAGCAGCTTTCAGGGGGTCGAGCAGTTCTTC. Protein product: CASSFQGVEQFF.

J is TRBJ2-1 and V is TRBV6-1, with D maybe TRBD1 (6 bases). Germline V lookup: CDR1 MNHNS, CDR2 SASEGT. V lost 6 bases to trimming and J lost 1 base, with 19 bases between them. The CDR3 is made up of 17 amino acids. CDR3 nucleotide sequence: TGTGCCAGCAGACCTTACAGGGAAATAAGTTCCTACAATGAGCAGTTCTTC. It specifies CASRPYREISSYNEQFF.

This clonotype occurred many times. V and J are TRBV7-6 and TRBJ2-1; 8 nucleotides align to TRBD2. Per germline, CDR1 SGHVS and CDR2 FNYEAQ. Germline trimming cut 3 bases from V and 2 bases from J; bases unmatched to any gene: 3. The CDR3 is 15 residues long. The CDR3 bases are TGTGCCAGCAGCTTGTCAGCGGGGGCCTACAATGAGCAGTTCTTC. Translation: CASSLSAGAYNEQFF.

The CDR3 bases are TGTGCCAGCAGCCGACGGGGACCTGACGAGCGGTACGTC. Its translation: CASSRRGPDERYV. J is TRBJ2-7 and V is TRBV27; the D gene could be TRBD1 or TRBD2 (5 bases each). Germline CDR1 and CDR2: MNHEY and SMNVEV (reference sequence). The CDR3 is made up of 13 amino acids.

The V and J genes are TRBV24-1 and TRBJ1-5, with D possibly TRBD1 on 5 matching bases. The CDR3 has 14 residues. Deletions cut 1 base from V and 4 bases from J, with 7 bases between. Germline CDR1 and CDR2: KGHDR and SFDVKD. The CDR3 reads CATSDFRGNQPQHF. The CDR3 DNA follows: TGTGCCACCAGTGATTTTAGGGGAAATCAGCCCCAGCATTTT.

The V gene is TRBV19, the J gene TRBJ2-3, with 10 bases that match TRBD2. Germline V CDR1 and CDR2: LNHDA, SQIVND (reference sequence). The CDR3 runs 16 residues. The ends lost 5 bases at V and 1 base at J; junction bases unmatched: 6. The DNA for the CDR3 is TGTGCCAGTAGTCCCCAGCGGGGGGGGGGCACAGATACGCAGTATTTT. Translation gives CASSPQRGGGTDTQYF. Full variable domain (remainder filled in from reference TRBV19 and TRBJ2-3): DGGITQSPKYLFRKEGQNVTLSCEQNLNHDAMYWYRQDPGQGLRLIYYSQIVNDFQKGDIAEGYSVSREKKESFPLTVTSAQKNPTAFYLCASSPQRGGGTDTQYFGPGTRLTVL.

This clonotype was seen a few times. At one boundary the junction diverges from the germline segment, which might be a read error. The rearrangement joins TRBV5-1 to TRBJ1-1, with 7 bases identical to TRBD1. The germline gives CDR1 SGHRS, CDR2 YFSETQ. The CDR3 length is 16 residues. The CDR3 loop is CASSLEGTVPYTEAFF. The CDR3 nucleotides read TGTGCCAGCAGCTTGGAAGGGACAGTACCGTACACTGAAGCTTTCTTT.

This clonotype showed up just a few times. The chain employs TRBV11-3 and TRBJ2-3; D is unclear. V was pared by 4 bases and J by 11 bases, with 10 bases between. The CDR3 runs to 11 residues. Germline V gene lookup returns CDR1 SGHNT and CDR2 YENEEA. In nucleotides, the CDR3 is TGTGCCAGCAGCTCTGGGAAGGAGCAGTATTTT. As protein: CASSSGKEQYF.

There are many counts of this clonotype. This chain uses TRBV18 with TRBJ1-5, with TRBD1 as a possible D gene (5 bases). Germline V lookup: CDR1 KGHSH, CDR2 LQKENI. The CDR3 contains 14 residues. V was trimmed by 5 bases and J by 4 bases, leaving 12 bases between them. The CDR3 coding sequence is TGTGCCAGCTCATCCTCGGACACTAATCAGCCCCAGCATTTT. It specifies CASSSSDTNQPQHF.

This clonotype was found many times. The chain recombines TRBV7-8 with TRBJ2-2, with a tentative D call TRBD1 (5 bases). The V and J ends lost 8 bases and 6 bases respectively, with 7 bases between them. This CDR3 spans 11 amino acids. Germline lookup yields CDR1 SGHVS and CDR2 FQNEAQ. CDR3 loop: CASEQAGELFF. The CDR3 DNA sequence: TGTGCCAGCGAACAGGCCGGGGAGCTGTTTTTT.

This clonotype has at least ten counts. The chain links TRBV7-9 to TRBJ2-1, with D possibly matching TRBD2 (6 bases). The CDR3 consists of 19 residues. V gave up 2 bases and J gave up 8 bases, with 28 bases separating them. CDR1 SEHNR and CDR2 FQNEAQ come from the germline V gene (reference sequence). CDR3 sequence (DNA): TGTGCCAGCAGCTTATTCCCTGACCGGGGGTCAGGTGCGGATCATGAGCAGTTCTTC. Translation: CASSLFPDRGSGADHEQFF.

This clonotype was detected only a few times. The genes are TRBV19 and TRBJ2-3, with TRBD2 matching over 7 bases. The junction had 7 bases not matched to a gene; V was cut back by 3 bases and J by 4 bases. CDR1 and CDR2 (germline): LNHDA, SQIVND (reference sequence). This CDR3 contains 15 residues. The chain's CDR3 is CASSIRAGGSDTQYF. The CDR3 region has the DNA TGTGCCAGTAGTATCCGGGCCGGGGGGTCAGATACGCAGTATTTT.

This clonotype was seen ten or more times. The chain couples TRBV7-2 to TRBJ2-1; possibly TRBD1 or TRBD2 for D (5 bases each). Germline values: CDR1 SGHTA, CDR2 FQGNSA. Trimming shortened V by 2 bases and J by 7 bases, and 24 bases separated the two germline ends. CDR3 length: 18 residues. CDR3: CASSLNGDPIVPNNEQFF. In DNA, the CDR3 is TGTGCCAGCAGCTTAAATGGGGACCCTATAGTTCCGAATAATGAGCAGTTCTTC. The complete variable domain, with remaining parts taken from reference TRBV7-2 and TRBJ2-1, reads GAGVSQSPSNKVTEKGKDVELRCDPISGHTALYWYRQSLGQGLEFLIYFQGNSAPDKSGLPSDRFSAERTGGSVSTLTIQRTQQEDSAVYLCASSLNGDPIVPNNEQFFGPGTRLTVL.

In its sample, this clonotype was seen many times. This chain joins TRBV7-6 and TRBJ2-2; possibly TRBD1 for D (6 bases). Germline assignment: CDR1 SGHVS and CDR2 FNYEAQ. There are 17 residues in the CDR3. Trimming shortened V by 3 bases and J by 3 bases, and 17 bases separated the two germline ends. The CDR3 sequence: CASSFYETGPDTGELFF. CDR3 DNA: TGTGCCAGCAGCTTTTATGAAACAGGGCCGGACACCGGGGAGCTGTTTTTT.

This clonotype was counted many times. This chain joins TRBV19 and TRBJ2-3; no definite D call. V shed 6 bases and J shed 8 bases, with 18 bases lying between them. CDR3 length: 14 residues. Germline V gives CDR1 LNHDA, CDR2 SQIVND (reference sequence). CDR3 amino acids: CASSAKVWGGTQYF. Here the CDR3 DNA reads TGTGCCAGTAGCGCAAAGGTTTGGGGTGGTACGCAGTATTTT.

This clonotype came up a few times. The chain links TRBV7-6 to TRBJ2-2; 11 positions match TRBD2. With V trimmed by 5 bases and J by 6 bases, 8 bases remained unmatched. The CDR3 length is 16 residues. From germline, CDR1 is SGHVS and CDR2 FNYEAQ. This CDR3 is CASSPPGSGGAGELFF. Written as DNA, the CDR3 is TGTGCCAGCAGCCCACCGGGTAGCGGGGGGGCCGGGGAGCTGTTTTTT.

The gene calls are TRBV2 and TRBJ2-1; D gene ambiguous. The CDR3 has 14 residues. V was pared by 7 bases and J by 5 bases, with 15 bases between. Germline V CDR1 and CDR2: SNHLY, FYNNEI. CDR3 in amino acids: CASTRKGVHNEQFF. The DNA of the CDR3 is TGTGCCAGCACCCGAAAGGGCGTCCACAATGAGCAGTTCTTC.

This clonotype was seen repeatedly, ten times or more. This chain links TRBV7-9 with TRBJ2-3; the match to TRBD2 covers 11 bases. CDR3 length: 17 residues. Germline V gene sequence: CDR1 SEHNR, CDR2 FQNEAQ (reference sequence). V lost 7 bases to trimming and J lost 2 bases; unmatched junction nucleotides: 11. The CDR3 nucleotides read TGTGCCAGCAACCACGTGAGACTAGCGGGGACCACAGATACGCAGTATTTT. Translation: CASNHVRLAGTTDTQYF. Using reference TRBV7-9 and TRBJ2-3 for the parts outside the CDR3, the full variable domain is DTGVSQNPRHKITKRGQNVTFRCDPISEHNRLYWYRQTLGQGPEFLTYFQNEAQLEKSRLLSDRFSAERPKGSFSTLEIQRTEQGDSAMYLCASNHVRLAGTTDTQYFGPGTRLTVL.

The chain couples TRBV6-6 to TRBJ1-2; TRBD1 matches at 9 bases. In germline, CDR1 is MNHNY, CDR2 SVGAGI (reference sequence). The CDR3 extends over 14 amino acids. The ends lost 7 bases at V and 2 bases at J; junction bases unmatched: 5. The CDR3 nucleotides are TGTGCCAGCACATTAGGGACAGGGAACTATGGCTACACCTTC. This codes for CASTLGTGNYGYTF.

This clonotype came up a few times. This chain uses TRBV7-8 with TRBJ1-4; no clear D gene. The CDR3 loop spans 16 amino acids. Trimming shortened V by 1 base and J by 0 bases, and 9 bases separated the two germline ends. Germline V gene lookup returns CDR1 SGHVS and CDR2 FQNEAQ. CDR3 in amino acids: CASSLELRSTNEKLFF. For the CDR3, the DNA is TGTGCCAGCAGCTTAGAGCTCAGGTCAACTAATGAAAAACTGTTTTTT.